This T cell receptor (beta chain) is drawn from a study of identical twins. TCRdb passed the 5' RACE reads through MiXCR, listing each CDR3 protein once. In the table there are approximately 500,000 distinct CDR3 sequences, about 15% of which are singletons. This clonotype showed up just a few times. Trimming shortened V by 4 bases and J by 0 bases, and 13 bases separated the two germline ends. Germline V gives CDR1 SGHRS, CDR2 YFSETQ. There are 16 residues in the CDR3. The sample also formed part of further work on yellow fever vaccine responses in identical twins.

This receptor was taken from a woman aged 18-35 years in good health. Input material: CD4+ T cells sorted from blood. The chain couples TRBV5-1 to TRBJ1-4; D ambiguous. The CDR3 DNA follows: TGCGCCAGCAGCCCCGGCGTTGGGGCAACTAATGAAAAACTGTTTTTT. Amino acid sequence: CASSPGVGATNEKLFF.